The entry below gives a single T cell receptor beta chain sequence along with its context. Its specificity is not known. PCR or immunohistochemistry showed mismatch repair deficiency in every enrolled patient. The data are from a study of PD-1 blockade in mismatch repair-deficient tumors. At the level of the study: Enrolled about 2013-2016, patients had progressing, pretreated mismatch repair-deficient cancers of 12 to 13 types. Points from the study as a whole: After pembrolizumab, tumor-resident clones rose rapidly, then generally contracted before radiologic responses.

V was pared by 1 base and J by 0 bases, with 9 bases between. The CDR3 extends over 15 amino acids. The germline V gene has CDR1 SGHRS and CDR2 YFSETQ. This table comes from immunoSEQ multiplex PCR, and its TCRdb copy is limited to in-frame clones, with some not included. This table holds 90,000 to 130,000 clones, around three quarters found once. This specimen consisted of peripheral blood, obtained about 13 months after starting pembrolizumab. The sequence was obtained from an adult with mismatch repair-deficient cancer. The gene calls are TRBV5-1 and TRBJ2-3; tentatively, D is TRBD2 (5 bases). The CDR3 loop is CASSLNRGSTDTQYF. The DNA for the CDR3 is TGCGCCAGCAGCTTGAATCGGGGTAGCACAGATACGCAGTATTTT.